One and the same sample provided the 20 T cell receptor beta chains below, sequenced in a study of tissue T cells after allogeneic stem cell transplantation. The protocol was immunoSEQ multiplex PCR, while the TCRdb copy is restricted to in-frame clones and leaves out a portion. The sample carries 20,000 to 25,000 clones, around 63% recorded once. What was sequenced was blood. The receptors stem from a female BALB/c mouse in good health. The strain's MHC haplotype is H2-d.

This clone was seen a few times. The gene names given are mouse names. With the read ending 1 residue before the CDR3 end, the germline J gene is used to fill in that end. The chain links TRBV2 to TRBJ2-5, with 8 bases that match TRBD2. J was trimmed by 2 bases and V by 0 bases; bases with no gene match: 4. The V gene's germline CDR1 is LGHNA and CDR2 YSYQKL. This CDR3 has 16 residues. CDR3 DNA, as far as it was read: TGTGCCAGCAGCCAAGAAAGGGGGGGGCCCCAAGACACCCAGTAC. Translating it yields CASSQERGGPQDTQY. The whole CDR3 protein reads CASSQERGGPQDTQYF.

The count of this clone is one. Genes and germline are mouse. Read data end 1 residue before the CDR3 end; the end is taken from the germline J gene. The chain joins TRBV14 to TRBJ1-4, with 8 bases matching TRBD1. Germline V gene lookup returns CDR1 SGHDT and CDR2 FRDEAV. This CDR3 has 15 residues. J lost 6 bases, V lost 2 bases, and 6 bases had no gene match. The part of the CDR3 DNA that was read is TGTGCCAGCAGTTTGTGGGGACAGGAGGACGAAAGATTATTT. Translation: CASSLWGQEDERLF. The CDR3, in full, reads CASSLWGQEDERLFF.

As regards this clone: The gene symbols are mouse symbols. Read data end 1 residue before the CDR3 end; the end is taken from the germline J gene. This rearrangement joins TRBV13-1 to TRBJ2-7, with TRBD2 matching 10 bases. The CDR3 contains 14 residues. V gave up 5 bases and J gave up 0 bases; unmatched junction bases: 2. Germline V lookup: CDR1 NSHNY, CDR2 SYGAGN. The CDR3 sequence is CASRGLGSSYEQYF. The covered CDR3 bases are TGTGCCAGCAGGGGACTGGGGAGCTCCTATGAACAGTAC.

Comment on this clone: Gene and germline names: mouse. The CDR3 goes on 1 residue after the read ends, and that part is filled in from the germline J gene. The chain links TRBV1 to TRBJ1-6, with TRBD1 matching 10 bases. TRBJ1-6 is recorded as an ORF, its role being uncertain. This CDR3 is built from 14 residues. Unmatched junction bases numbered 1, after V lost 4 bases and J lost 7 bases. CDR1 is NSQYPW and CDR2 is LRSPGD in the germline V gene (reference sequence). The CDR3 loop is CTCSGQGANSPLYF. The DNA read from the CDR3 is TGCACCTGCAGTGGACAGGGGGCGAATTCGCCCCTCTAC.

To note about this clone: All gene names here are mouse names. CDR3 bases read: TGTGCTAGCAGTTTACCGGACAGGTGGCATGCTGAGCAGTTC. Protein product: CASSLPDRWHAEQF. The whole CDR3 sequence is CASSLPDRWHAEQFF. This chain connects TRBV29 to TRBJ2-1; 7 nucleotides line up with TRBD1. The read terminates 1 residue before the CDR3 end, so the remaining end is supplied by the germline J gene. This CDR3 region has 15 residues. Germline V gives CDR1 MSHET, CDR2 SYDVDS. The ends lost 2 bases at V and 5 bases at J; junction bases unmatched: 6.

This clone was counted between two and nine times. Genes and germline come from the mouse. The sequenced fragment ends 1 residue before the CDR3 boundary, so the rest is inferred from the germline J gene. The V gene is TRBV31, the J gene TRBJ1-3; D call uncertain. The CDR3 has 12 residues. V lost 3 bases, J lost 0 bases, and 3 bases lay in between. Germline CDR1 reads GKSSPN; CDR2 reads SITVG. Partial CDR3 DNA: TGTGCCTGGAGCCATTCTGGAAATACGCTCTAT. Residues: CAWSHSGNTLY. From start to end, the CDR3 is CAWSHSGNTLYF. The full variable domain, completed using reference TRBV31 and TRBJ1-3, is AQTIHQWPVAEIKAVGSPLSLGCTIKGKSSPNLYWYWQATGGTLQQLFYSITVGQVESVVQLNLSASRPKDDQFILSTEKLLLSHSGFYLCAWSHSGNTLYFGEGSRLIVV.

This clone was observed a few times. Gene names and germline refer to mouse. The read comes to an end 1 residue before the CDR3 does, leaving the germline J gene to fill in the end. The chain combines TRBV13-1 with TRBJ2-7; D is ambiguous. The germline V gene has CDR1 NSHNY and CDR2 SYGAGN. The V end was cut by 5 bases, the J end by 3 bases, with 6 bases between. The CDR3 contains 11 residues. Incomplete CDR3 DNA: TGTGCCAGCAGAAGGGTCTATGAACAGTAC. Translation: CASRRVYEQY. In full, the CDR3 is CASRRVYEQYF.

Comments on this clone: Mouse gene names apply. The CDR3 extends 1 residue past the end of the read, so its final part is completed from the germline J gene. The chain carries TRBV31 and TRBJ1-3; tentative D call: TRBD1 (6 bases). This CDR3 spans 16 amino acids. Trimming removed 1 base from V and 0 bases from J, with 13 bases in between. The germline V gene has CDR1 GKSSPN and CDR2 SITVG. CDR3 amino acids: CAWSPTGYSSGNTLYF. The CDR3 bases that were read are TGTGCCTGGAGTCCTACAGGGTACTCTTCTGGAAATACGCTCTAT. Together with reference TRBV31 and TRBJ1-3, the CDR3 gives the full variable domain: AQTIHQWPVAEIKAVGSPLSLGCTIKGKSSPNLYWYWQATGGTLQQLFYSITVGQVESVVQLNLSASRPKDDQFILSTEKLLLSHSGFYLCAWSPTGYSSGNTLYFGEGSRLIVV.

Concerning this clone itself: Genes and germline are mouse. Sequencing ends 1 residue short of the CDR3 end; the germline J gene provides the rest. The chain recombines TRBV20 with TRBJ2-1; 11 positions match TRBD1. CDR1 is GFQATS, CDR2 STVNSAI, per germline. The J segment lost 3 bases and the V segment lost 5 bases, leaving 0 bases of the junction unmatched. The CDR3 sequence is 13 residues long. The DNA read from the CDR3 is TGTGGTGCTGGGACAGGGGGCTATGCTGAGCAGTTC. Its translation: CGAGTGGYAEQF. The complete CDR3 reads CGAGTGGYAEQFF.

In the case of this clone: The gene names given are mouse names. The observed sequence ends 1 residue before the CDR3 terminus, with the missing tail filled in from the germline J gene. The chain uses TRBV2 and TRBJ2-2; possibly TRBD1 for D (5 bases). The CDR3 consists of 15 residues. V was trimmed by 0 bases and J by 1 base, leaving 6 bases between them. Germline CDR1 LGHNA, CDR2 YSYQKL. The CDR3 here is CASSQDRENTGQLYF. CDR3 DNA, as far as it was read: TGTGCCAGCAGCCAAGACAGGGAAAACACCGGGCAGCTCTAC.

On this clone itself: Gene names and germline refer to mouse. The observed sequence ends 1 residue before the CDR3 terminus, with the missing tail filled in from the germline J gene. The chain has TRBV13-2 and TRBJ1-4; 8 bases are a match to TRBD1. This CDR3 contains 14 residues. Germline-derived CDR1 and CDR2 are NNHNN and SYGAGS (reference sequence). V gave up 5 bases and J gave up 0 bases; unmatched junction bases: 0. Partial CDR3 DNA: TGTGCCAGCGGGACAGGGGTTTCCAACGAAAGATTATTT. Its translation: CASGTGVSNERLF. The full CDR3 is CASGTGVSNERLFF.

This clone was picked up a small number of times. The germline and genes are mouse ones. The read terminates 1 residue ahead of where the CDR3 ends, so the germline J gene completes it. The chain combines TRBV31 with TRBJ1-4; D unresolved. Germline values: CDR1 GKSSPN, CDR2 SITVG. The CDR3 spans 13 residues. V was cut by 2 bases and J by 3 bases, with 7 bases left in between. CDR3 DNA, as far as it was read: TGTGCCTGGAGTAAAACAGCCAACGAAAGATTATTT. The encoded protein is CAWSKTANERLF. The whole CDR3 is CAWSKTANERLFF.

With respect to this clone: These gene names are mouse names. The observed sequence ends 1 residue before the CDR3 terminus, with the missing tail filled in from the germline J gene. The chain employs TRBV29 and TRBJ2-7, with 10 bases aligning to TRBD1. The V gene's germline CDR1 is MSHET and CDR2 SYDVDS. This CDR3 comprises 13 residues. Trimming at V came to 6 bases and at J to 6 bases, leaving 5 bases not matched to a gene. The CDR3 loop reads CASRPGQGFEQYF. The DNA read from the CDR3 is TGTGCTAGCAGACCGGGACAGGGGTTTGAACAGTAC. The complete variable domain, with remaining parts taken from reference TRBV29 and TRBJ2-7, reads DMKVTQMPRYLIKRMGENVLLECGQDMSHETMYWYRQDPGLGLQLIYISYDVDSNSEGDIPKGYRVSRKKREHFSLILDSAKTNQTSVYFCASRPGQGFEQYFGPGTRLTVL.

Notes on this clone: Germline and genes here are mouse. The read comes to an end 1 residue before the CDR3 does, leaving the germline J gene to fill in the end. The chain is built from TRBV20 and TRBJ1-4; possible D gene TRBD1, 6 bases. Germline loops: CDR1 GFQATS, CDR2 STVNSAI. Trimming took 1 base from V and 3 from J, leaving 9 bases between them. The CDR3 loop spans 14 amino acids. CDR3 loop: CGARVGGPNERLFF. Partial CDR3 DNA: TGTGGTGCTAGGGTTGGGGGCCCCAACGAAAGATTATTT.

A word on this clone: The junction departs from germline at one end; a sequencing error may be responsible. The gene symbols are mouse symbols. Sequencing ends 1 residue short of the CDR3 end; the germline J gene provides the rest. This chain uses TRBV19 with TRBJ2-5; 8 nucleotides line up with TRBD1. CDR1 and CDR2 (germline): FNHDT, SITEND (reference sequence). The CDR3 is 15 amino acids. CDR3 in amino acids: CASSPDRGNRDTQYF. The CDR3 bases that were read are TGTGCCAGCAGCCCCGACAGGGGAAACCGAGACACCCAGTAC.

This clone was found once. Gene names and germline refer to mouse. The CDR3 end falls 1 residue outside the read, so it is completed with the germline J gene. V usage is TRBV4 and J usage is TRBJ1-2; unclear D gene. This CDR3 region has 15 residues. V lost 5 bases and J lost 1, with 14 bases in between. Germline-derived CDR1 and CDR2 are LGHDT and YNNKQL (reference sequence). The CDR3 bases that were read are TGTGCCAGCAGCCTTAAGAAAGCAGAAAACTCCGACTACACC. This codes for CASSLKKAENSDYT. The entire CDR3 protein reads CASSLKKAENSDYTF. The full variable domain, its missing parts supplied by reference TRBV4 and TRBJ1-2, is ETAVFQTPNYHVTQVGNEVSFNCKQTLGHDTMYWYKQDSKKLLKIMFSYNNKQLIVNETVPRRFSPQSSDKAHLNLRIKSVEPEDSAVYLCASSLKKAENSDYTFGSGTRLLVI.

Concerning this clone: All gene names here are mouse names. The CDR3 extends 1 residue past the end of the read, so its final part is completed from the germline J gene. The chain recombines TRBV14 with TRBJ2-4, with TRBD2 as a possible D gene (5 bases). V was pared by 1 base and J by 4 bases, with 7 bases between. CDR3 length equals 13 residues. Germline values: CDR1 SGHDT, CDR2 FRDEAV. This chain's CDR3 is CASSFETENTLYF. The DNA read from the CDR3 is TGTGCCAGCAGTTTCGAGACTGAAAACACCTTGTAC.

The sample holds a few counts of this clone. Gene names and germline match the mouse. The sequenced fragment ends 1 residue before the CDR3 boundary, so the rest is inferred from the germline J gene. The chain is built from TRBV19 and TRBJ2-7; TRBD2 matches 12 bases. The CDR3 spans 14 residues. CDR1 and CDR2 (germline): FNHDT, SITEND (reference sequence). Unmatched junction bases numbered 5, after V lost 4 bases and J lost 6 bases. The CDR3 here is CASSPTGGAFEQYF. Partial CDR3 DNA: TGTGCCAGCAGTCCGACTGGGGGGGCCTTTGAACAGTAC. The whole variable domain, filled in from reference TRBV19 and TRBJ2-7, reads GGIITQTPKFLIGQEGQKLTLKCQQNFNHDTMYWYRQDSGKGLRLIYYSITENDLQKGDLSEGYDASREKKSSFSLTVTSAQKNEMAVFLCASSPTGGAFEQYFGPGTRLTVL.

To note about this clone: Genes and germline are mouse. The covered CDR3 bases are TGTGCCAGCAAACTGGGTAGTCAAAACACCTTGTAC. Its protein is CASKLGSQNTLY. The CDR3 as a whole reads CASKLGSQNTLYF. The V and J genes are TRBV13-1 and TRBJ2-4; possible D gene TRBD2, 6 bases. The sequenced fragment ends 1 residue before the CDR3 boundary, so the rest is inferred from the germline J gene. The germline V gene has CDR1 NSHNY and CDR2 SYGAGN. V lost 6 bases and J lost 0, with 8 bases in between. The CDR3 totals 13 residues.

For this clone: Genes and germline come from the mouse. The CDR3 end lies 1 residue beyond the end of the read and is filled in from the germline J gene. The chain recombines TRBV29 with TRBJ2-5; 8 bases are shared with TRBD1. CDR3 size: 14 residues. V was pared by 5 bases and J by 3 bases, with 4 bases of the junction left unmatched. Germline CDR1 reads MSHET; CDR2 reads SYDVDS. The CDR3 here is CASSQDRGQDTQYF. The covered CDR3 bases are TGTGCTAGCAGTCAAGACAGGGGTCAAGACACCCAGTAC.